This record concerns one T cell receptor beta chain sequence. What it binds is unknown. Method: immunoSEQ multiplex PCR; TCRdb's copy keeps in-frame clones and lacks some. This table holds about 23,000 clones, about 84% found once. Before the COVID-19 pandemic, during about 2010-2018, CD4+ T cells were taken from unexposed donors. Isolation of CD4+ T cells took place after around 11 days in culture. On days 3 and 7, cultures got half fresh IL-2 medium. The sample originates from a study of CD4 T cells in relation to SARS-CoV-2 and coronaviruses. The source is a human donor in good health. Sequencing used CD4+ T cells from PBMCs, cultured in vitro.

The CDR3 region is CASSKALRTGGWDSPLHF. The CDR3, as DNA: TGTGCCAGCAGCAAAGCGCTTCGGACAGGGGGCTGGGATTCACCCCTCCACTTT. The V gene is TRBV21-1, the J gene TRBJ1-6; the table's D call of TRBD1 was not tested on the DNA. TRBV21-1 is tagged as a pseudogene. CDR3 length: 18 amino acids.